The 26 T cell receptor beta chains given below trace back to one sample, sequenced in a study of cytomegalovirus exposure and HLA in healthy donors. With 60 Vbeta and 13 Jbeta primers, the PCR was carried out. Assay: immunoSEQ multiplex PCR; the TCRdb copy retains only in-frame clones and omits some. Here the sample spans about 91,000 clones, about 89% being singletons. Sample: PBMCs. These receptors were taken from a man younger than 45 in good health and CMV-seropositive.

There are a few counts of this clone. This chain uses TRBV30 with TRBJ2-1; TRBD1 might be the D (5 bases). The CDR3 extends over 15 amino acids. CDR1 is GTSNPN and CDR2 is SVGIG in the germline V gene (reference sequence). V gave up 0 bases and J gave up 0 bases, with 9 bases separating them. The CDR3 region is CAWSVRGGSYNEQFF. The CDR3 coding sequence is TGTGCCTGGAGTGTAAGGGGTGGCTCCTACAATGAGCAGTTCTTC.

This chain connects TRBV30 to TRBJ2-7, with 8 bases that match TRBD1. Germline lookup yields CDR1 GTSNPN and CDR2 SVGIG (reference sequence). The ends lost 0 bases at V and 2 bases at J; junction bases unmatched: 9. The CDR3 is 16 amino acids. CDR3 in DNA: TGTGCCTGGAGTGTAGGGCCAGGGGGCCAAACCTACGAGCAGTACTTC. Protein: CAWSVGPGGQTYEQYF. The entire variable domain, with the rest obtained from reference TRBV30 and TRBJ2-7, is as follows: SQTIHQWPATLVQPVGSPLSLECTVEGTSNPNLYWYRQAAGRGLQLLFYSVGIGQISSEVPQNLSASRPQDRQFILSSKKLLLSDSGFYLCAWSVGPGGQTYEQYFGPGTRLTVT.

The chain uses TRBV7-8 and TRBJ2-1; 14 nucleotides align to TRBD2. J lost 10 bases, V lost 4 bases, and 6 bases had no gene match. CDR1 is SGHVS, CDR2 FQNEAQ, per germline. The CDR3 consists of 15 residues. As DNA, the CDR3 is TGTGCCAGCAGCTCGGGACTAGCGGGAGAGGGGGAGCAGTTCTTC. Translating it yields CASSSGLAGEGEQFF.

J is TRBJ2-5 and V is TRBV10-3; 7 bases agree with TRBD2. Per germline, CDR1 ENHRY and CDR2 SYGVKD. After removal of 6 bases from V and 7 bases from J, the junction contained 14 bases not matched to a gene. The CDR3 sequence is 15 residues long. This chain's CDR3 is CAISPGLAGKGTQYF. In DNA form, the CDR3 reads TGTGCCATCAGCCCTGGGTTAGCGGGTAAAGGGACCCAGTACTTC.

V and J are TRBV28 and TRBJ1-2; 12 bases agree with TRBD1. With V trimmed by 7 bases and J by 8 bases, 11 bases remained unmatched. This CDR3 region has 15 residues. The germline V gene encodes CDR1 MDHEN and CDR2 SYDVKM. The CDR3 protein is CASTPRDRGLLGYTF. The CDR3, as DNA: TGTGCCAGCACCCCCCGGGACAGGGGGCTCTTGGGCTACACCTTC.

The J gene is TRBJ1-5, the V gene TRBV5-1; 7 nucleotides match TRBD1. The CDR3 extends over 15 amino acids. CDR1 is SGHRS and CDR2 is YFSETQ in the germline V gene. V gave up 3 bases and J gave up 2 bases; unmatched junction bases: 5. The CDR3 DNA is TGCGCCAGCAGCTCGGGCCAGGGGGGCAATCAGCCCCAGCATTTT. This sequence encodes CASSSGQGGNQPQHF. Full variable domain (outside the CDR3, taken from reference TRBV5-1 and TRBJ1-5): KAGVTQTPRYLIKTRGQQVTLSCSPISGHRSVSWYQQTPGQGLQFLFEYFSETQRNKGNFPGRFSGRQFSNSRSEMNVSTLELGDSALYLCASSSGQGGNQPQHFGDGTRLSIL.

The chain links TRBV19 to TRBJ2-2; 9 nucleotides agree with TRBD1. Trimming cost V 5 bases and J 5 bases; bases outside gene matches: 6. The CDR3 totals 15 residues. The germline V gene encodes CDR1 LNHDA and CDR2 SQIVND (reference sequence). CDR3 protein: CASSLTGQGTGELFF. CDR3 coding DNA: TGTGCCAGTAGTCTTACGGGACAGGGAACCGGGGAGCTGTTTTTT.

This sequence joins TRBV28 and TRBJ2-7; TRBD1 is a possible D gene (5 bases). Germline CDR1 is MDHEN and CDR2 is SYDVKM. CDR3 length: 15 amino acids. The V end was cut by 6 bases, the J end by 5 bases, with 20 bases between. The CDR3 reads CASSPWGSGGDEQYF. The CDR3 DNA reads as TGTGCCAGCAGCCCTTGGGGCTCCGGTGGGGACGAGCAGTACTTC. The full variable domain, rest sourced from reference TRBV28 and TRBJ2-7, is DVKVTQSSRYLVKRTGEKVFLECVQDMDHENMFWYRQDPGLGLRLIYFSYDVKMKEKGDIPEGYSVSREKKERFSLILESASTNQTSMYLCASSPWGSGGDEQYFGPGTRLTVT.

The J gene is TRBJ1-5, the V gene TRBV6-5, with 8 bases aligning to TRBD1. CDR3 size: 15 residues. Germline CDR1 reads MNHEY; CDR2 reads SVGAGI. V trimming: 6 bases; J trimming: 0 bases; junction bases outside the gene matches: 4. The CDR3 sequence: CASSMTGVSNQPQHF. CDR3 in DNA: TGTGCCAGCAGCATGACAGGGGTTAGCAATCAGCCCCAGCATTTT.

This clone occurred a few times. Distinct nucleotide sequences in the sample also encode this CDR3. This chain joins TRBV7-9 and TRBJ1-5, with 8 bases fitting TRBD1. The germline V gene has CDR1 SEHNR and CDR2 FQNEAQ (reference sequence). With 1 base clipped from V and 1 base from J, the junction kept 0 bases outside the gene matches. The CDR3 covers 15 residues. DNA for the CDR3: TGTGCCAGCAGCTTAGGACAGGGGAGCAATCAGCCCCAGCATTTT. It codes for CASSLGQGSNQPQHF.

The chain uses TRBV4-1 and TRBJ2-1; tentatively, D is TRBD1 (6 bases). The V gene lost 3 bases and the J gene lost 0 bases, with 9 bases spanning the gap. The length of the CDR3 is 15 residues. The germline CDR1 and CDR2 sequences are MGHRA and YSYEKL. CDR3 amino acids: CASSHPTGSYNEQFF. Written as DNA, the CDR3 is TGCGCCAGCAGCCATCCGACAGGCTCCTACAATGAGCAGTTCTTC.

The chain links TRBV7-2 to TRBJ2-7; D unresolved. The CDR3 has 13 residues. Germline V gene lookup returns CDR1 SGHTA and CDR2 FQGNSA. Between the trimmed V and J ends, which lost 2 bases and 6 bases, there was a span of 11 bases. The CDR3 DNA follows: TGTGCCAGCAGCTTACCCCCCCCATCCGAGCAGTACTTC. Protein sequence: CASSLPPPSEQYF.

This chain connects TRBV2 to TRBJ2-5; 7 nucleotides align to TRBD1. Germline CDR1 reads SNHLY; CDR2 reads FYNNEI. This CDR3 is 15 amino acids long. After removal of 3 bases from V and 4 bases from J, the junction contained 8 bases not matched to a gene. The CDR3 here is CASSDPTGVGETQYF. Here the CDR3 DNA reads TGTGCCAGCAGTGATCCTACAGGGGTGGGAGAGACCCAGTACTTC.

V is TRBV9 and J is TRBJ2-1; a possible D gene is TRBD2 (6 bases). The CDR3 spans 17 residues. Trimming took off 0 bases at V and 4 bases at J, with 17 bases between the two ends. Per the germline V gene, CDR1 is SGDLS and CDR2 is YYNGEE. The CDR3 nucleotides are TGTGCCAGCAGCGTAGCCGGAGTGGGGGGTTCATACAATGAGCAGTTCTTC. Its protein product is CASSVAGVGGSYNEQFF. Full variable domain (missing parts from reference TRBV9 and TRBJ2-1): DSGVTQTPKHLITATGQRVTLRCSPRSGDLSVYWYQQSLDQGLQFLIQYYNGEERAKGNILERFSAQQFPDLHSELNLSSLELGDSALYFCASSVAGVGGSYNEQFFGPGTRLTVL.

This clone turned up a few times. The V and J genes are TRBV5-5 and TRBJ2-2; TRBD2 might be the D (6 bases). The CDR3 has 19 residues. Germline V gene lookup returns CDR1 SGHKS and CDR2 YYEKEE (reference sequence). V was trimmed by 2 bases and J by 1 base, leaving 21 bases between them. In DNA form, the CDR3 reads TGTGCCAGCAGCTTAGAAAGAGGCAAGGGAGGTTTGAACACCGGGGAGCTGTTTTTT. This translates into CASSLERGKGGLNTGELFF. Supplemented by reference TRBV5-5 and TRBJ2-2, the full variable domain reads DAGVTQSPTHLIKTRGQQVTLRCSPISGHKSVSWYQQVLGQGPQFIFQYYEKEERGRGNFPDRFSARQFPNYSSELNVNALLLGDSALYLCASSLERGKGGLNTGELFFGEGSRLTVL.

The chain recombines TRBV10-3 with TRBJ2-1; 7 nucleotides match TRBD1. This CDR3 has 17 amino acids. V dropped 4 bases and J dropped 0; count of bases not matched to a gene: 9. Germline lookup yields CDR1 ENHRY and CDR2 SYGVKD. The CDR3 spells CAISGRGQTSSYNEQFF. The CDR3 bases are TGTGCCATCAGTGGTCGGGGACAGACCAGCTCCTACAATGAGCAGTTCTTC.

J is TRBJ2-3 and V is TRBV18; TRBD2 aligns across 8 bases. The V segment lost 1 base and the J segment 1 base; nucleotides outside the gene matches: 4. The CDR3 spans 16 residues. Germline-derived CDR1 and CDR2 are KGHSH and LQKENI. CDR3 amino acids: CASSPLLREGTDTQYF. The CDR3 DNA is TGTGCCAGCTCACCACTATTGCGGGAGGGCACAGATACGCAGTATTTT.

CDR3 residues: CASSARGLFEAGELFF. The CDR3 nucleotides read TGTGCCAGCAGCGCTAGGGGCCTATTCGAGGCCGGGGAGCTGTTTTTT. This rearrangement joins TRBV9 to TRBJ2-2, with D possibly being TRBD1 (5 bases). The CDR3 consists of 16 residues. V was pared by 3 bases and J by 6 bases, with 18 bases between. In germline, CDR1 is SGDLS, CDR2 YYNGEE.

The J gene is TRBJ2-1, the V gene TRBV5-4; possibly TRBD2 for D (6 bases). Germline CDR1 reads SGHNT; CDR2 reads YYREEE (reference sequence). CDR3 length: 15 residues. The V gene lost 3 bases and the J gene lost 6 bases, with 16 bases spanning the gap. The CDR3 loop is CASSSQRDFGNEQFF. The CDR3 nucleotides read TGTGCCAGCAGCTCCCAAAGGGACTTTGGCAATGAGCAGTTCTTC.

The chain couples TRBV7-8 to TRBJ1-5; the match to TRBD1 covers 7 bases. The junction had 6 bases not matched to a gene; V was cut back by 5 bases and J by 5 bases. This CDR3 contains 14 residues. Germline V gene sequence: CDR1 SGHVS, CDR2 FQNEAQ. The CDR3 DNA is TGTGCCAGCAGCGCCCGACAGGGACATCAGCCCCAGCATTTT. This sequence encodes CASSARQGHQPQHF.

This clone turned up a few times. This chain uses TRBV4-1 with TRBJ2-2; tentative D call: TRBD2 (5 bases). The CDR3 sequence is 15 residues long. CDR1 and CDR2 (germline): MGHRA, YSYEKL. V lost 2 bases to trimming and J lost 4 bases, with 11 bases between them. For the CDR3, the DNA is TGCGCCAGCAGCCAATCCGGGATGGGCACCGGGGAGCTGTTTTTT. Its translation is CASSQSGMGTGELFF.

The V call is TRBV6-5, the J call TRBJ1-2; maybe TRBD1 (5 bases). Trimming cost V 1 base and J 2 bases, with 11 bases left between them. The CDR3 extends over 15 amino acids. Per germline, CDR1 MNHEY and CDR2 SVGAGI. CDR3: CASSYWAGYNYGYTF. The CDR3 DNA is TGTGCCAGCAGTTACTGGGCAGGGTACAACTATGGCTACACCTTC.

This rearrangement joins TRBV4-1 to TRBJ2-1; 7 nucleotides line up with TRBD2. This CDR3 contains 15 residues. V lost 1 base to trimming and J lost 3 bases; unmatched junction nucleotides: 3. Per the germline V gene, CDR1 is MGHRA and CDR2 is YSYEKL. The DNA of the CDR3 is TGCGCCAGCAGCCAAGGGGGGACTATCTACAATGAGCAGTTCTTC. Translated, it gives CASSQGGTIYNEQFF.

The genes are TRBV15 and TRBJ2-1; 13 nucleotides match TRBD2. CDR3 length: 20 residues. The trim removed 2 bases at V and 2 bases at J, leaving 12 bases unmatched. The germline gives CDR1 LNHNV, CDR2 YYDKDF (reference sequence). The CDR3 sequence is CATSRSEGTSGKGPYNEQFF. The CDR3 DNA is TGTGCCACCAGCAGATCTGAAGGGACTAGCGGGAAGGGGCCCTACAATGAGCAGTTCTTC.

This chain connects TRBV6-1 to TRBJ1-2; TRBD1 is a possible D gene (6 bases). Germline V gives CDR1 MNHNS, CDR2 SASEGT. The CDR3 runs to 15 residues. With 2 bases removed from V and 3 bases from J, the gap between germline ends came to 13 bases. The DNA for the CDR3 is TGTGCCAGCAGTGAACTTTGGGGACAAGACTATGGCTACACCTTC. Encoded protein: CASSELWGQDYGYTF.

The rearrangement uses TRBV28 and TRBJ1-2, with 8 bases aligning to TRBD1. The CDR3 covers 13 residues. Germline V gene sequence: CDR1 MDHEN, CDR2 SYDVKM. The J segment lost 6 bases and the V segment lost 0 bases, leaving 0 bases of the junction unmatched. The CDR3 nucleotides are TGTGCCAGCAGTTTATGGACAGGGGATGGCTACACCTTC. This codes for CASSLWTGDGYTF.